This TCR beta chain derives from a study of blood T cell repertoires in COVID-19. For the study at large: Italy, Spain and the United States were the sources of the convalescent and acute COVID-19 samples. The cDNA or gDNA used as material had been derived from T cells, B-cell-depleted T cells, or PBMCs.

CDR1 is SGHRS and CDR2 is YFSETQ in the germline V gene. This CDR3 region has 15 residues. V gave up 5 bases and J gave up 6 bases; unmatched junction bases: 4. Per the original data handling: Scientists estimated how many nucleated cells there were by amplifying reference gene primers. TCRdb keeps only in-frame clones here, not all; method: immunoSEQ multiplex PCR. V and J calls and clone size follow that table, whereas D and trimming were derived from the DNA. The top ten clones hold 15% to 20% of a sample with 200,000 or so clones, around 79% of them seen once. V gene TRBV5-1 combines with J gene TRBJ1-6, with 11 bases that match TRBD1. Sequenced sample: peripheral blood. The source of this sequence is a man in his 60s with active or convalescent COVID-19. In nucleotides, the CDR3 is TGCGCCAGCAGACTAGGGACAGGGGGTAATTCACCCCTCCACTTT. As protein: CASRLGTGGNSPLHF.